Each of the 25 T cell receptor beta chains below was sequenced from the same sample in a study of CD8 T cells in ankylosing spondylitis. TCRdb fed the 5' RACE reads into MiXCR, producing one record per CDR3 protein. The repertoire holds roughly 100,000 distinct CDR3 sequences, with roughly 8.3% as singletons. Sequencing input: blood, either unsorted or a sorted T cell fraction (not recorded which). These receptors were obtained from a male donor with ankylosing spondylitis or in good health (not recorded which).

There are many counts of this clonotype. This rearrangement joins TRBV20-1 to TRBJ2-4; D is unresolved. Germline CDR1 is DFQATT and CDR2 is SNEGSKA (reference sequence). V shed 6 bases and J shed 0 bases, with 12 bases lying between them. The CDR3 sequence is 14 residues long. CDR3 sequence reads: CSAPTPGAKNIQYF. Written as DNA, the CDR3 is TGCAGTGCCCCGACTCCCGGAGCCAAAAACATTCAGTACTTC.

This clonotype showed up many times. This chain joins TRBV9 and TRBJ2-1; D assignment may be TRBD1 or TRBD2 (5 bases each). V dropped 4 bases and J dropped 4 bases, with 15 bases sitting between them. The length of the CDR3 is 15 residues. The germline V gene encodes CDR1 SGDLS and CDR2 YYNGEE. The CDR3 bases are TGTGCCAGCAGCATTGGGACCCGGGTATACAATGAGCAGTTCTTC. Protein product: CASSIGTRVYNEQFF.

This clonotype was observed many times. The rearrangement joins TRBV4-3 to TRBJ1-2; 7 bases line up with TRBD1. The CDR3 sequence is 16 residues long. Germline CDR1 is LGHNA and CDR2 is YSLEER. Unmatched junction bases numbered 9, after V lost 0 bases and J lost 5 bases. CDR3 region: CASSQDTGTVDYGYTF. The CDR3 nucleotides read TGCGCCAGCAGCCAAGATACAGGGACAGTTGATTATGGCTACACCTTC.

This clonotype was counted many times. The junction and the germline gene differ at one end; a read error may be behind it. The chain combines TRBV6-1 with TRBJ2-3; D possibly matches TRBD1 or TRBD2 (5 bases each). CDR1 and CDR2 from the germline V gene are MNHNS and SASEGT. This CDR3 comprises 14 residues. The CDR3 sequence: CSSSGDALTDTQYF. The CDR3 region has the DNA TGTTCCAGCAGTGGGGACGCCCTCACAGATACGCAGTATTTT.

Ten or more counts support this clonotype. This sequence joins TRBV5-1 and TRBJ2-1, with 7 bases identical to TRBD2. Germline CDR1 and CDR2: SGHRS and YFSETQ. This CDR3 contains 16 residues. V shed 1 base and J 5 bases; nucleotides not matched to a gene: 9. This chain's CDR3 is CASSLPVAGMNNEQFF. In DNA, the CDR3 is TGCGCCAGCAGCTTGCCTGTAGCGGGTATGAACAATGAGCAGTTCTTC. The complete variable domain, with remaining parts taken from reference TRBV5-1 and TRBJ2-1, reads KAGVTQTPRYLIKTRGQQVTLSCSPISGHRSVSWYQQTPGQGLQFLFEYFSETQRNKGNFPGRFSGRQFSNSRSEMNVSTLELGDSALYLCASSLPVAGMNNEQFFGPGTRLTVL.

This clonotype has ten or more counts. The chain uses TRBV12-3 or TRBV12-4 and TRBJ2-3; 9 nucleotides align to TRBD2. This CDR3 has 17 residues. V shed 5 bases and J 0 bases; nucleotides not matched to a gene: 9. The CDR3 reads CASSPLGTSSSTDTQYF. The CDR3 nucleotides are TGTGCCAGCAGTCCCCTAGGGACTAGCTCTAGCACAGATACGCAGTATTTT.

Here the CDR3 reads CAIRVGQGDTDTQYF. CDR3 sequence (DNA): TGTGCCATCAGGGTTGGACAGGGGGATACAGATACGCAGTATTTT. The chain uses TRBV10-3 and TRBJ2-3, with 10 bases matching TRBD1. V lost 6 bases and J lost 3; bases outside the gene matches: 6. The CDR3 is made up of 15 amino acids. Per germline, CDR1 ENHRY and CDR2 SYGVKD.

This clonotype was observed at least ten times. The V call is TRBV4-1, the J call TRBJ2-1, with 9 bases identical to TRBD2. CDR3 size: 19 residues. The germline V gene has CDR1 MGHRA and CDR2 YSYEKL. V lost 3 bases to trimming and J lost 4 bases; unmatched junction nucleotides: 16. This CDR3 reads CASSHASRGRLADYNEQFF. CDR3 DNA: TGCGCCAGCAGCCATGCCTCCCGGGGGCGACTAGCGGATTACAATGAGCAGTTCTTC.

This clonotype was found many times. This rearrangement joins TRBV4-3 to TRBJ2-1; 10 bases map to TRBD2. CDR1 and CDR2 from the germline V gene are LGHNA and YSLEER. Unmatched junction bases numbered 7, after V lost 3 bases and J lost 2 bases. The CDR3 consists of 17 residues. This CDR3 is CASSQAPGLATYNEQFF. The CDR3 nucleotides are TGCGCCAGCAGCCAGGCCCCGGGACTAGCGACCTACAATGAGCAGTTCTTC.

The chain recombines TRBV7-2 with TRBJ2-3; 8 bases match TRBD1. Germline CDR1 is SGHTA and CDR2 is FQGNSA. J was trimmed by 8 bases and V by 2 bases; bases with no gene match: 9. The CDR3 is made up of 15 amino acids. The CDR3 DNA reads TGTGCCAGCAGCTTAAGTTCCGGGACAGGTAGTACGCAGTATTTT. The encoded protein is CASSLSSGTGSTQYF.

In its sample, this clonotype was seen many times. The V and J genes are TRBV5-1 and TRBJ2-3; maybe TRBD1 (6 bases). CDR1 and CDR2 (germline): SGHRS, YFSETQ. The CDR3 sequence is 13 residues long. Trimming pared 7 bases from V and 2 bases from J, leaving 11 bases between. CDR3 in amino acids: CASHRDTTDTQYF. CDR3 DNA sequence: TGCGCCAGCCACCGGGACACCACAGATACGCAGTATTTT.

The V gene is TRBV7-2, the J gene TRBJ2-5; the match to TRBD2 covers 10 bases. The CDR3 runs to 15 residues. Trimming at V came to 4 bases and at J to 4 bases, leaving 6 bases not matched to a gene. Per germline, CDR1 SGHTA and CDR2 FQGNSA. This CDR3 is CASSYSGGARETQYF. DNA for the CDR3: TGTGCCAGCAGCTACAGCGGGGGGGCCAGAGAGACCCAGTACTTC.

The table lists this clonotype with many counts. The CDR3 loop reads CASSLLSSGGQPQHF. DNA for the CDR3: TGTGCCAGCAGTTTGTTAAGCTCCGGCGGGCAGCCCCAGCATTTT. The rearrangement joins TRBV27 to TRBJ1-5; D is undetermined. This CDR3 is 15 amino acids long. Per the germline V gene, CDR1 is MNHEY and CDR2 is SMNVEV (reference sequence). The ends were cut back, 3 bases at V and 7 bases at J, with 16 bases in the middle.

This rearrangement joins TRBV6-5 to TRBJ2-3; the match to TRBD2 covers 15 bases. Trimming removed 6 bases from V and 4 bases from J; junction bases left unmatched: 5. The CDR3 extends over 16 amino acids. Germline CDR1 and CDR2: MNHEY and SVGAGI. The CDR3 DNA reads as TGTGCCAGCAGAGGACTAGCGGGAGGGCCGCCAGATACGCAGTATTTT. It yields the protein CASRGLAGGPPDTQYF.

This clonotype has a count of ten or more. J is TRBJ2-7 and V is TRBV7-2; D unresolved. The germline gives CDR1 SGHTA, CDR2 FQGNSA. The CDR3 contains 14 residues. Trimming removed 2 bases at V and 2 bases at J, with 10 bases between. CDR3 residues: CASSLYWGPYEQYF. The CDR3 nucleotides are TGTGCCAGCAGCTTATACTGGGGTCCCTACGAGCAGTACTTC.

This clonotype has a count of ten or more. DNA of the CDR3: TGTGCCAGCAGCCTGACTAGCTTGTTAGATACGCAGTATTTT. It specifies CASSLTSLLDTQYF. The chain couples TRBV5-6 to TRBJ2-3, with 7 nucleotides matching TRBD2. After removal of 4 bases from V and 5 bases from J, the junction contained 7 bases not matched to a gene. This CDR3 contains 14 residues. Germline CDR1 is SGHDT and CDR2 is YYEEEE.

This clonotype showed up many times. The chain is built from TRBV7-2 and TRBJ2-3; the match to TRBD2 covers 7 bases. CDR3 length: 15 residues. Germline CDR1 is SGHTA and CDR2 is FQGNSA. Germline trimming cut 7 bases from V and 0 bases from J; bases unmatched to any gene: 7. CDR3 residues: CASIQRGSSTDTQYF. The CDR3, as DNA: TGTGCCAGCATCCAGCGGGGATCTAGCACAGATACGCAGTATTTT.

In its sample, this clonotype was seen many times. The V call is TRBV20-1, the J call TRBJ2-5, with D perhaps TRBD2 (6 bases). The CDR3 has 13 residues. V shed 7 bases and J shed 2 bases, with 14 bases lying between them. Germline loops: CDR1 DFQATT, CDR2 SNEGSKA (reference sequence). The CDR3: CSVKGAGQETQYF. In nucleotides, the CDR3 is TGCAGTGTTAAAGGGGCGGGACAAGAGACCCAGTACTTC.

This clonotype was seen many times. J is TRBJ2-3 and V is TRBV7-8, with D unresolved. Trimming cost V 1 base and J 0 bases, with 14 bases left between them. Germline CDR1 and CDR2: SGHVS and FQNEAQ. This CDR3 comprises 17 residues. The DNA for the CDR3 is TGTGCCAGCAGCTTAGGGGTAAACTACATTAGCACAGATACGCAGTATTTT. This codes for CASSLGVNYISTDTQYF.

At least ten counts were recorded for this clonotype. The chain combines TRBV10-3 with TRBJ1-1; a possible D gene is TRBD1 (5 bases). The germline V gene has CDR1 ENHRY and CDR2 SYGVKD. V was clipped by 3 bases and J by 0 bases, with 5 bases between them. The CDR3 runs to 13 residues. The CDR3 spells CAISDRVNTEAFF. CDR3 nucleotides: TGTGCCATCAGTGACAGGGTGAACACTGAAGCTTTCTTT.

Remarks on this clonotype: A much larger clonotype is one base distant, so this may be a read error. The chain recombines TRBV3-1 with TRBJ1-3; no definite D call. The CDR3 runs 17 residues. Germline V gene sequence: CDR1 LGHDT, CDR2 YNNKEL (reference sequence). The CDR3: CASSSKKNVEGGNTINF. The CDR3 DNA is TGTGCCAGCAGCTCTAAGAAAAACGTGGAGGGTGGAAACACCATAAATTTT.

This clonotype came up a few times. This rearrangement joins TRBV5-1 to TRBJ2-4; TRBD2 matches 9 bases. This CDR3 region has 19 residues. The germline V gene encodes CDR1 SGHRS and CDR2 YFSETQ. Trimming removed 0 bases from V and 0 bases from J; junction bases left unmatched: 10. The CDR3 nucleotides are TGCGCCAGCAGCTTGGATATAGCGGGAGTGGGGGTAGCCAAAAACATTCAGTACTTC. It codes for CASSLDIAGVGVAKNIQYF.

Ten or more counts support this clonotype. CDR3 region: CASSFRVGELFF. DNA for the CDR3: TGTGCCAGCAGTTTTAGGGTCGGGGAGCTGTTTTTT. The genes are TRBV12-3 or TRBV12-4 and TRBJ2-2; D is unclear. V was clipped by 3 bases and J by 7 bases, with 6 bases between them. The CDR3 is 12 residues long.

The sample holds many counts of this clonotype. CDR3 residues: CASSAYRGAKNIQYF. CDR3 DNA: TGTGCCAGCAGCGCCTACAGGGGAGCCAAAAACATTCAGTACTTC. V usage is TRBV5-5 and J usage is TRBJ2-4, with 7 positions matching TRBD1. The germline gives CDR1 SGHKS, CDR2 YYEKEE (reference sequence). This CDR3 has 15 residues. The ends lost 4 bases at V and 0 bases at J; junction bases unmatched: 4.

The table lists this clonotype with many counts. V gene TRBV7-6 combines with J gene TRBJ2-3; 9 bases align to TRBD2. V lost 1 base and J lost 1; bases outside the gene matches: 9. The V gene's germline CDR1 is SGHVS and CDR2 FNYEAQ. The CDR3 length is 18 residues. CDR3 protein: CASSLEYMAGGRTDTQYF. The CDR3 nucleotides read TGTGCCAGCAGCTTAGAATATATGGCGGGGGGGCGCACAGATACGCAGTATTTT. Using reference TRBV7-6 and TRBJ2-3 for the parts outside the CDR3, the full variable domain is GAGVSQSPRYKVTKRGQDVALRCDPISGHVSLYWYRQALGQGPEFLTYFNYEAQQDKSGLPNDRFSAERPEGSISTLTIQRTEQRDSAMYRCASSLEYMAGGRTDTQYFGPGTRLTVL.